The present T cell receptor (beta chain) was sequenced within a study of T-cell reconstitution after alpha-beta-depleted transplantation in children. Study-level findings and limits: Most T-cell counts and diversity one year after the transplant came from T cells that were newly produced. Several hundred graft clones that had expanded were reportedly the source of alpha-beta T cells about two months after transplant.

About this clonotype: Its antigen is currently unknown.

This CDR3 has 11 residues. The V end lost 8 bases, the J end lost 4 bases, and 11 bases lay between the germline ends. Per germline, CDR1 SQVTM and CDR2 ANQGSEA. As it was prepared, the TCRbeta library received unique molecular identifiers. TCRdb reanalysed the PCR reads using MiXCR and keeps one entry per CDR3 protein. The sample holds 500,000 to 650,000 distinct CDR3 sequences, over 9.5% seen once. Sequenced here: PBMCs, mostly from graft donor cells, sampled 180 days after TCRalphabeta/CD19-depleted stem cell transplant. The origin of this receptor is a female patient aged 2-15 years who had a stem cell transplant for aplastic anemia, so the T cells may come from the graft donor. The rearrangement uses TRBV29-1 and TRBJ1-2; no reliable D call. The CDR3 reads CSSGDTYGYTF. The CDR3 DNA sequence: TGCAGCTCTGGGGATACCTATGGCTACACCTTC.